A single sample gave rise to the 30 T cell receptor beta chains below, sequenced in a study of T cells in Graves' hyperthyroidism and ophthalmopathy. What was amplified from RNA transcripts were TCR beta CDR3 regions. In the first-round RT-PCR of the TCR CDR3, the HTBI primer set was used. TCRdb passed the multiplex PCR reads through MiXCR, listing each CDR3 protein once. The table includes about 300,000 distinct CDR3 sequences, roughly 19% detected once. Sequencing was carried out using blood. The origin of the receptors is a man between 45 and 60 years old with Graves' ophthalmopathy.

Ten or more counts support this clonotype. J is TRBJ2-1 and V is TRBV5-1; 12 bases line up with TRBD2. The germline V gene encodes CDR1 SGHRS and CDR2 YFSETQ. Losses at the gene ends were 6 bases for V and 7 bases for J; bases not matched to a gene: 2. CDR3 length equals 13 residues. The CDR3 region has the DNA TGCGCCAGCACGACTAGCGGGAGTAATGAGCAGTTCTTC. Translating it yields CASTTSGSNEQFF.

This sequence joins TRBV20-1 and TRBJ1-6, with 7 positions matching TRBD1. The CDR3 extends over 14 amino acids. CDR1 and CDR2 (germline): DFQATT, SNEGSKA (reference sequence). Trimming took 8 bases from V and 7 from J; bases not matched to a gene: 11. CDR3 in DNA: TGCAGTACCTACTACGAGGGACAGAATTCACCCCTCCACTTT. Translation: CSTYYEGQNSPLHF.

This clonotype was seen a handful of times. The chain couples TRBV5-1 to TRBJ2-7, with 12 bases fitting TRBD2. The V gene's germline CDR1 is SGHRS and CDR2 YFSETQ. Trimming cost V 4 bases and J 0 bases; bases outside gene matches: 5. The CDR3 consists of 16 residues. The CDR3 bases are TGCGCCAGCAGCCCCAGGACTAGCGGGGCCTCCTACGAGCAGTACTTC. It is translated as CASSPRTSGASYEQYF.

This clonotype came up a few times. This chain links TRBV28 with TRBJ2-5, with TRBD2 matching 7 bases. The CDR3 totals 13 residues. The germline gives CDR1 MDHEN, CDR2 SYDVKM. The CDR3 DNA reads as TGTGCAGGGCAGAGCGGGATAGAGGAGACCCAGTACTTC. Translating gives CAGQSGIEETQYF.

The chain links TRBV6-5 to TRBJ1-6; D is unclear. The CDR3 is 13 residues long. The germline V gene has CDR1 MNHEY and CDR2 SVGAGI. Trimming shortened V by 0 bases and J by 11 bases, and 8 bases separated the two germline ends. The CDR3 sequence is CASSYSLLTPLHF. The CDR3 DNA follows: TGTGCCAGCAGTTACTCCCTACTCACACCCCTCCACTTT.

This clonotype was picked up a small number of times. J is TRBJ1-2 and V is TRBV14, with 10 bases identical to TRBD1. Germline V gene sequence: CDR1 SGHDN, CDR2 FVKESK. V was clipped by 1 base and J by 4 bases; unmatched bases: 3. CDR3 length: 15 amino acids. For the CDR3, the DNA is TGTGCCAGCAGCCAAGCCGACAGGGGGCCCTATGGCTACACCTTC. This translates into CASSQADRGPYGYTF.

V and J are TRBV7-8 and TRBJ1-1; 9 nucleotides line up with TRBD1. The CDR3 runs 18 residues. V trimming: 6 bases; J trimming: 0 bases; junction bases outside the gene matches: 14. Germline values: CDR1 SGHVS, CDR2 FQNEAQ. The CDR3 reads CASSPRGTGNVMNTEAFF. CDR3 in DNA: TGTGCCAGCAGTCCACGGGGGACAGGGAATGTTATGAACACTGAAGCTTTCTTT. Full variable domain (missing parts from reference TRBV7-8 and TRBJ1-1): GAGVSQSPRYKVAKRGQDVALRCDPISGHVSLFWYQQALGQGPEFLTYFQNEAQLDKSGLPSDRFFAERPEGSVSTLKIQRTQQEDSAVYLCASSPRGTGNVMNTEAFFGQGTRLTVV.

This clonotype was counted ten times or more. The chain joins TRBV30 to TRBJ2-5; D not resolved. Germline V gene lookup returns CDR1 GTSNPN and CDR2 SVGIG (reference sequence). The germline V and J ends were trimmed by 1 base and 7 bases, with 13 bases remaining between them. The CDR3 has 13 residues. This CDR3 is CAWSGRSKWTQYF. In DNA form, the CDR3 reads TGTGCCTGGAGTGGACGGTCCAAGTGGACCCAGTACTTC.

This chain uses TRBV12-3 or TRBV12-4 with TRBJ1-6; 8 nucleotides line up with TRBD1. After removal of 5 bases from V and 10 bases from J, the junction contained 7 bases not matched to a gene. The CDR3 is 14 residues long. The CDR3 sequence: CASSTSGGGSPLHF. Written as DNA, the CDR3 is TGTGCCAGCAGTACCTCAGGGGGCGGCTCACCCCTCCACTTT.

The table lists this clonotype with a few counts. This chain joins TRBV19 and TRBJ2-1, with D unclear. Germline V gives CDR1 LNHDA, CDR2 SQIVND (reference sequence). Trimming cost V 1 base and J 14 bases, with 12 bases left between them. The CDR3 totals 12 residues. The CDR3 is CASSIGTGAEFF. DNA of the CDR3: TGTGCCAGTAGTATAGGAACGGGCGCGGAGTTCTTC.

The gene calls are TRBV5-1 and TRBJ1-4; TRBD1 is a possible D gene (6 bases). Trimming removed 0 bases at V and 5 bases at J, with 11 bases between. This CDR3 has 15 residues. In germline, CDR1 is SGHRS, CDR2 YFSETQ. This CDR3 reads CASSLGQGKNEKLFF. DNA for the CDR3: TGCGCCAGCAGCTTGGGTCAGGGGAAGAATGAAAAACTGTTTTTT. Full variable domain (rest looked up from reference TRBV5-1 and TRBJ1-4): KAGVTQTPRYLIKTRGQQVTLSCSPISGHRSVSWYQQTPGQGLQFLFEYFSETQRNKGNFPGRFSGRQFSNSRSEMNVSTLELGDSALYLCASSLGQGKNEKLFFGSGTQLSVL.

The V gene is TRBV5-1, the J gene TRBJ2-3; 9 nucleotides match TRBD1. Germline CDR1 and CDR2: SGHRS and YFSETQ. V was pared by 4 bases and J by 3 bases, with 6 bases of the junction left unmatched. CDR3 length: 15 amino acids. In DNA, the CDR3 is TGCGCCAGCAGCGTATCGACAGGGGGAACAGATACGCAGTATTTT. It encodes CASSVSTGGTDTQYF.

This chain uses TRBV11-3 with TRBJ2-1; D is undetermined. This CDR3 spans 14 amino acids. The V and J ends lost 1 base and 2 bases respectively, with 6 bases between them. Germline V gene lookup returns CDR1 SGHNT and CDR2 YENEEA. The CDR3 loop reads CASSLGLTYNEQFF. The CDR3 DNA sequence: TGTGCCAGCAGCTTAGGCCTCACCTACAATGAGCAGTTCTTC.

The table lists this clonotype with many counts. The J gene is TRBJ2-1, the V gene TRBV5-5; D assignment may be TRBD1 or TRBD2 (6 bases each). Germline V gene sequence: CDR1 SGHKS, CDR2 YYEKEE (reference sequence). V lost 2 bases and J 9 bases, leaving 21 bases between the germline ends. The CDR3 runs 16 residues. CDR3 protein: CASSFLHVTGGSEQFF. CDR3 bases: TGTGCCAGCAGCTTCCTCCACGTGACAGGAGGGAGTGAGCAGTTCTTC.

This clonotype was seen at least ten times. This chain uses TRBV2 with TRBJ2-5; possibly TRBD2 for D (6 bases). Between the trimmed V and J ends, which lost 6 bases and 5 bases, there was a span of 16 bases. This CDR3 has 14 amino acids. Germline assignment: CDR1 SNHLY and CDR2 FYNNEI. The CDR3 coding sequence is TGTGCCAGCAGGTTTGGGGGGTCCGCCGAGACCCAGTACTTC. Residues: CASRFGGSAETQYF.

The V and J genes are TRBV10-3 and TRBJ1-5; 9 bases fit TRBD1. Losses at the gene ends were 11 bases for V and 4 bases for J; bases not matched to a gene: 6. CDR3 size: 13 residues. Germline lookup yields CDR1 ENHRY and CDR2 SYGVKD. CDR3 bases: TGTGCCGCACAGGGGGCTGGAAATCAGCCCCAGCATTTT. This sequence encodes CAAQGAGNQPQHF.

This clonotype was detected ten times or more. The rearrangement links TRBV4-1 to TRBJ2-5; D remains unclear. Germline V gene sequence: CDR1 MGHRA, CDR2 YSYEKL. This CDR3 is 15 amino acids long. V lost 0 bases and J lost 1, with 9 bases in between. The CDR3, as DNA: TGCGCCAGCAGCCAAGATCCACAGTCCCAAGAGACCCAGTACTTC. This codes for CASSQDPQSQETQYF.

This clonotype has more than one count but fewer than ten. This chain links TRBV7-8 with TRBJ1-1; D ambiguous. The CDR3 is 15 amino acids. Germline V lookup: CDR1 SGHVS, CDR2 FQNEAQ. Trimming took 8 bases from V and 3 from J, leaving 19 bases between them. CDR3 protein: CASLLHRPTYTEAFF. In DNA form, the CDR3 reads TGTGCCAGCTTACTTCACAGACCAACATACACTGAAGCTTTCTTT.

The chain joins TRBV6-1 to TRBJ2-1; TRBD2 matches at 14 bases. CDR3 length: 15 amino acids. The germline gives CDR1 MNHNS, CDR2 SASEGT. V lost 5 bases to trimming and J lost 7 bases; unmatched junction nucleotides: 4. CDR3 region: CASSNGLAGGNEQFF. The CDR3, as DNA: TGTGCCAGCAGTAATGGACTAGCGGGAGGAAATGAGCAGTTCTTC.

Ten or more counts support this clonotype. This sequence joins TRBV20-1 and TRBJ2-1; D unclear. Per the germline V gene, CDR1 is DFQATT and CDR2 is SNEGSKA (reference sequence). This CDR3 region has 10 residues. The CDR3 sequence: CAYPVDEQFF. CDR3 nucleotide sequence: TGCGCCTACCCGGTCGATGAGCAGTTCTTC.

This clonotype came up many times. This rearrangement joins TRBV6-1 to TRBJ2-7; no definite D call. The CDR3 totals 15 residues. Trimming pared 2 bases from V and 7 bases from J, leaving 18 bases between. CDR1 is MNHNS, CDR2 SASEGT, per germline. DNA of the CDR3: TGTGCCAGCAGTGAACTGTCTAGTCGGATGGGAGAGCAGTACTTC. Protein: CASSELSSRMGEQYF.

Ten or more counts support this clonotype. V gene TRBV7-3 combines with J gene TRBJ2-1; no definite D call. V shed 2 bases and J shed 7 bases, with 12 bases lying between them. The CDR3 has 14 amino acids. Per the germline V gene, CDR1 is SGHTA and CDR2 is FQGTGA. The CDR3 DNA reads as TGTGCCAGCAGCTTAGGCTACGGTAGGAATGAGCAGTTCTTC. Protein product: CASSLGYGRNEQFF.

This clonotype was detected many times. The J gene is TRBJ1-1, the V gene TRBV2; D call uncertain. Germline CDR1 reads SNHLY; CDR2 reads FYNNEI. There are 12 residues in the CDR3. V lost 3 bases, J lost 5 bases, and 7 bases lay in between. Here the CDR3 reads CASSEGGTEAFF. CDR3 DNA: TGTGCCAGCAGTGAGGGAGGGACTGAAGCTTTCTTT.

This clonotype was recorded many times. This rearrangement joins TRBV2 to TRBJ2-1, with 8 positions matching TRBD2. Germline values: CDR1 SNHLY, CDR2 FYNNEI. This CDR3 is 17 amino acids long. The V segment lost 8 bases and the J segment 5 bases; nucleotides outside the gene matches: 17. CDR3 loop: CASAGTSHYEGNNEQFF. The CDR3 DNA is TGTGCCAGCGCCGGGACTAGTCACTACGAGGGAAACAATGAGCAGTTCTTC.

The chain employs TRBV20-1 and TRBJ1-1; perhaps TRBD1 as D (5 bases). Germline loops: CDR1 DFQATT, CDR2 SNEGSKA (reference sequence). CDR3 size: 12 residues. The CDR3 spells CTPGGAGTEAFF. The CDR3 DNA follows: TGCACCCCTGGAGGGGCAGGGACTGAAGCTTTCTTT.

This clonotype was counted ten times or more. The genes are TRBV7-9 and TRBJ1-1; D may be TRBD1 (5 bases). Trimming removed 3 bases at V and 0 bases at J, with 11 bases between. The length of the CDR3 is 15 residues. CDR1 is SEHNR, CDR2 FQNEAQ, per germline (reference sequence). CDR3: CASSFRDGMNTEAFF. The CDR3 DNA sequence: TGTGCCAGCAGCTTCAGGGACGGTATGAACACTGAAGCTTTCTTT.

V gene TRBV6-1 combines with J gene TRBJ2-1, with 16 bases aligning to TRBD2. After removal of 6 bases from V and 7 bases from J, the junction contained 12 bases not matched to a gene. Germline CDR1 reads MNHNS; CDR2 reads SASEGT. This CDR3 has 18 amino acids. CDR3 sequence (DNA): TGTGCCAGCAGACAATCCGGGACTAGCGGGAGGGCGAAGAATGAGCAGTTCTTC. Its protein product is CASRQSGTSGRAKNEQFF.

The table lists this clonotype with a few counts. The J gene is TRBJ2-5, the V gene TRBV7-3; a weak D match, TRBD2 (5 bases). Trimming cost V 0 bases and J 5 bases, with 13 bases left between them. The CDR3 is made up of 15 amino acids. The germline V gene has CDR1 SGHTA and CDR2 FQGTGA. The CDR3 loop reads CASSLTPAWRETQYF. The CDR3 region has the DNA TGTGCCAGCAGCTTAACGCCTGCCTGGAGGGAGACCCAGTACTTC. The variable domain in full, with the rest retrieved from reference TRBV7-3 and TRBJ2-5, is GAGVSQTPSNKVTEKGKYVELRCDPISGHTALYWYRQSLGQGPEFLIYFQGTGAADDSGLPNDRFFAVRPEGSVSTLKIQRTERGDSAVYLCASSLTPAWRETQYFGPGTRLLVL.

The chain combines TRBV4-1 with TRBJ2-7; D uncertain. There are 15 residues in the CDR3. V shed 1 base and J shed 2 bases, with 12 bases lying between them. The germline CDR1 and CDR2 sequences are MGHRA and YSYEKL. The CDR3 DNA sequence: TGCGCCAGCAGCCAAGTCGCATGGCAACCCTACGAGCAGTACTTC. Protein: CASSQVAWQPYEQYF.

The chain has TRBV9 and TRBJ2-1, with TRBD2 matching 8 bases. CDR3 length: 16 residues. V shed 8 bases and J 2 bases; nucleotides not matched to a gene: 12. Per germline, CDR1 SGDLS and CDR2 YYNGEE. CDR3 sequence: CASDVSGSAAYNEQFF. The CDR3 DNA follows: TGTGCCAGTGATGTAAGCGGGAGCGCCGCCTACAATGAGCAGTTCTTC.